These 3 T cell receptor beta chains came from one sample sequenced in a study of post-analysis software for immune sequencing data. General study results and limits: TRBV5-6, TRBV5-1 and TRBV20-1 belonged to a set of roughly 5 TRBV segments that were more frequent in patients than controls.

For these receptors, no antigen is known. Every TCR beta cDNA library bore unique molecular identifiers. Each CDR3 protein is one row after TCRdb ran MiXCR on the PCR reads. Of 500,000 to 600,000 distinct CDR3 sequences detected, around 44% appear once; the ten largest clones hold around 1.7%. Sequenced sample: blood. These receptors all come from a girl under 18 with multiple sclerosis.

This clonotype was seen more than once but under ten times. The genes are TRBV12-3 or TRBV12-4 and TRBJ2-5; 10 bases agree with TRBD2. CDR3 size: 16 residues. Trimming took 1 base from V and 3 from J; bases not matched to a gene: 5. This CDR3 is CASSLGRTSGKETQYF. CDR3 DNA sequence: TGTGCCAGCAGTTTAGGCAGGACTAGCGGTAAAGAGACCCAGTACTTC.

This clonotype was seen more than once but under ten times. The rearrangement joins TRBV12-3 or TRBV12-4 to TRBJ1-1; D remains unclear. This CDR3 contains 12 residues. Trimming removed 6 bases from V and 4 bases from J, with 9 bases in between. Here the CDR3 DNA reads TGTGCCAGCAGAGACATGGGCACTGAAGCTTTCTTT. Protein sequence: CASRDMGTEAFF.

The CDR3 loop reads CSARALAGGYNEQFF. In DNA, the CDR3 is TGCAGTGCTAGAGCTCTAGCGGGGGGGTACAATGAGCAGTTCTTC. The V gene is TRBV20-1, the J gene TRBJ2-1; 12 bases align to TRBD2. J gave up 4 bases and V 1 base, and 2 bases lay outside the gene matches. The CDR3 contains 15 residues. Germline CDR1 DFQATT, CDR2 SNEGSKA (reference sequence).